Listed here are 20 T cell receptor beta chains from one sample, sequenced in a study of Ad26.COV2.S vaccination and SARS-CoV-2 variants. Clones were read by immunoSEQ multiplex PCR, and TCRdb kept only the in-frame ones, dropping some. The data show 350,000 to 450,000 clones, with roughly four fifths seen just once and just under 7.5% held by the top ten. As for treatment: roughly 19 received Ad26.COV2.S at low or high dose, single or two shots; about 5 received placebo; per-sample allocation not given. Day 63 following the first vaccine or placebo injection was when the samples were taken. This specimen consisted of peripheral blood, obtained in a trial of Ad26.COV2.S vaccine versus placebo. The receptors derive from a person aged 18-65 years who received the Ad26.COV2.S COVID-19 vaccine or a placebo.

The chain links TRBV9 to TRBJ2-2; D call uncertain. The CDR3 consists of 13 residues. V lost 4 bases and J 2 bases, leaving 6 bases between the germline ends. The germline gives CDR1 SGDLS, CDR2 YYNGEE. CDR3 sequence: CASSLDNTGELFF. The DNA of the CDR3 is TGTGCCAGCAGCCTGGACAACACCGGGGAGCTGTTTTTT.

The V call is TRBV5-1, the J call TRBJ2-7; D remains ambiguous. This CDR3 spans 15 amino acids. Trimming took 0 bases from V and 2 from J, leaving 12 bases between them. Per the germline V gene, CDR1 is SGHRS and CDR2 is YFSETQ. The CDR3: CASSLGARVTYEQYF. CDR3 DNA: TGCGCCAGCAGCTTGGGGGCTCGGGTAACCTACGAGCAGTACTTC. Supplemented by reference TRBV5-1 and TRBJ2-7, the full variable domain reads KAGVTQTPRYLIKTRGQQVTLSCSPISGHRSVSWYQQTPGQGLQFLFEYFSETQRNKGNFPGRFSGRQFSNSRSEMNVSTLELGDSALYLCASSLGARVTYEQYFGPGTRLTVT.

The chain couples TRBV24-1 to TRBJ1-3, with D unresolved. CDR1 is KGHDR and CDR2 is SFDVKD in the germline V gene. V gave up 11 bases and J gave up 0 bases, with 10 bases separating them. The CDR3 has 13 amino acids. Written as DNA, the CDR3 is TGTGCCATAGGGAGCATCTCTGGAAACACCATATATTTT. It yields the protein CAIGSISGNTIYF.

The V and J genes are TRBV24-1 and TRBJ1-5, with TRBD1 matching 10 bases. The CDR3 spans 15 residues. Germline V CDR1 and CDR2: KGHDR, SFDVKD. Germline trimming cut 5 bases from V and 6 bases from J; bases unmatched to any gene: 6. The CDR3 spells CATSASGQGSQPQHF. The CDR3 DNA follows: TGTGCCACCAGTGCTTCGGGACAGGGGTCTCAGCCCCAGCATTTT.

The rearrangement joins TRBV13 to TRBJ1-6, with D possibly TRBD1 on 5 matching bases. V lost 2 bases to trimming and J lost 8 bases, with 22 bases between them. This CDR3 comprises 18 residues. CDR1 and CDR2 (germline): PRHDT, FYEKMQ (reference sequence). This CDR3 is CASSLSMAHRTLDSPLHF. In DNA, the CDR3 is TGTGCCAGCAGCTTAAGTATGGCGCACAGGACGCTTGATTCACCCCTCCACTTT.

Written as DNA, the CDR3 is TGTGCCAGCAGCGTAGTGGGCGGTTCGGGAAACACCATATATTTT. As protein: CASSVVGGSGNTIYF. The V gene is TRBV9, the J gene TRBJ1-3; D is unresolved. This CDR3 is built from 15 residues. With 0 bases removed from V and 4 bases from J, the gap between germline ends came to 11 bases. Germline assignment: CDR1 SGDLS and CDR2 YYNGEE.

This clone was recorded a few times. This chain uses TRBV28 with TRBJ1-1; 7 positions match TRBD1. The CDR3 length is 12 residues. Germline CDR1 MDHEN, CDR2 SYDVKM. V was clipped by 6 bases and J by 11 bases; unmatched bases: 9. The CDR3 DNA sequence: TGTGCCAGCAGGCTCCCCACAGGGGTCGCTTTCTTT. This translates into CASRLPTGVAFF.

The chain has TRBV11-3 and TRBJ1-3, with a possible D match to TRBD1 (5 bases). The CDR3 contains 15 residues. Trimming left V 3 bases short and J 1 base short, with 10 bases between. CDR1 is SGHNT, CDR2 YENEEA, per germline. The chain's CDR3 is CASSFFTGSGNTIYF. As DNA, the CDR3 is TGTGCCAGCAGCTTTTTTACAGGTTCTGGAAACACCATATATTTT.

The chain recombines TRBV3-1 (or the pseudogene TRBV3-2) with TRBJ2-5; 9 bases align to TRBD2. With V trimmed by 0 bases and J by 4 bases, 6 bases remained unmatched. The CDR3 is 16 amino acids. Germline V gene sequence: CDR1 LGHDT, CDR2 YNNKEL (reference sequence). DNA for the CDR3: TGTGCCAGCAGCCAAGAAGGAGCGGGGGGTGCAGAGACCCAGTACTTC. Amino acids: CASSQEGAGGAETQYF.

The genes are TRBV5-4 and TRBJ2-5, with TRBD2 matching 7 bases. The CDR3 is made up of 10 amino acids. V gave up 9 bases and J gave up 5 bases; unmatched junction bases: 1. Germline V gene sequence: CDR1 SGHNT, CDR2 YYREEE (reference sequence). The CDR3 DNA sequence: TGTGCCATGGGGGGGGAGACCCAGTACTTC. Translation: CAMGGETQYF.

The chain is built from TRBV18 and TRBJ2-7; tentative D call: TRBD1 (7 bases). The V gene's germline CDR1 is KGHSH and CDR2 LQKENI. The CDR3 totals 15 residues. Trimming shortened V by 4 bases and J by 4 bases, and 17 bases separated the two germline ends. CDR3 sequence: CASSHPGAGGYEQYF. For the CDR3, the DNA is TGTGCCAGCTCACACCCAGGTGCAGGGGGGTACGAGCAGTACTTC.

This chain links TRBV12-3 or TRBV12-4 with TRBJ2-7, with D maybe TRBD2 (6 bases). The length of the CDR3 is 11 residues. Trimming pared 3 bases from V and 11 bases from J, leaving 11 bases between. As DNA, the CDR3 is TGTGCCAGCAGTTTGAGAGGGGAGGAGTACTTC. Its translation: CASSLRGEEYF.

The rearrangement joins TRBV7-9 to TRBJ1-6; D ambiguous. Trimming took off 1 base at V and 4 bases at J, with 8 bases between the two ends. Per germline, CDR1 SEHNR and CDR2 FQNEAQ (reference sequence). CDR3 length: 15 amino acids. CDR3 DNA: TGTGCCAGCAGCTTAGAGTTGGGATATAATTCACCCCTCCACTTT. The encoded protein is CASSLELGYNSPLHF. Drawing the rest from reference TRBV7-9 and TRBJ1-6, the complete variable domain is DTGVSQNPRHKITKRGQNVTFRCDPISEHNRLYWYRQTLGQGPEFLTYFQNEAQLEKSRLLSDRFSAERPKGSFSTLEIQRTEQGDSAMYLCASSLELGYNSPLHFGNGTRLTVT.

The chain uses TRBV25-1 and TRBJ1-3, with 9 bases identical to TRBD1. Germline V lookup: CDR1 MGHDK, CDR2 SYGVNS. CDR3 length: 15 amino acids. V lost 5 bases to trimming and J lost 0 bases; unmatched junction nucleotides: 2. The CDR3 bases are TGTGCCAGCAGTCCGGGACAGGGCTCTGGAAACACCATATATTTT. It translates to CASSPGQGSGNTIYF.

V gene TRBV9 combines with J gene TRBJ2-1, with a weak D call TRBD2 (6 bases). The ends were cut back, 4 bases at V and 4 bases at J, with 12 bases in the middle. CDR1 is SGDLS and CDR2 is YYNGEE in the germline V gene. The CDR3 consists of 14 residues. CDR3 region: CASSTKGLYNEQFF. In DNA form, the CDR3 reads TGTGCCAGCAGCACTAAGGGACTTTACAATGAGCAGTTCTTC.

The V gene is TRBV2, the J gene TRBJ2-7, with 8 nucleotides matching TRBD1. The CDR3 totals 14 residues. Trimming took 6 bases from V and 6 from J; bases not matched to a gene: 10. Looked up from germline, CDR1 is SNHLY and CDR2 is FYNNEI. The CDR3 region is CASRIRDRLGEQYF. CDR3 nucleotides: TGTGCCAGCAGAATCCGGGACAGGCTCGGCGAGCAGTACTTC.

This clone has just a few counts. The chain carries TRBV19 and TRBJ1-5; D is possibly TRBD1 (6 bases). This CDR3 has 15 amino acids. Looked up from germline, CDR1 is LNHDA and CDR2 is SQIVND (reference sequence). Between the trimmed V and J ends, which lost 7 bases and 0 bases, there was a span of 13 bases. Written as DNA, the CDR3 is TGTGCCAGTATTAGGACAGCGGATAGCAATCAGCCCCAGCATTTT. It specifies CASIRTADSNQPQHF. Full variable domain (remainder filled in from reference TRBV19 and TRBJ1-5): DGGITQSPKYLFRKEGQNVTLSCEQNLNHDAMYWYRQDPGQGLRLIYYSQIVNDFQKGDIAEGYSVSREKKESFPLTVTSAQKNPTAFYLCASIRTADSNQPQHFGDGTRLSIL.

V gene TRBV7-2 combines with J gene TRBJ1-4; D ambiguous. Germline V lookup: CDR1 SGHTA, CDR2 FQGNSA. The CDR3 is 15 amino acids. The V gene lost 5 bases and the J gene lost 8 bases, with 18 bases spanning the gap. The CDR3 loop is CASSHRTGIVEKLFF. The CDR3 DNA sequence: TGTGCCAGCAGCCATCGGACGGGAATAGTGGAAAAACTGTTTTTT. The whole variable domain, filled in from reference TRBV7-2 and TRBJ1-4, reads GAGVSQSPSNKVTEKGKDVELRCDPISGHTALYWYRQSLGQGLEFLIYFQGNSAPDKSGLPSDRFSAERTGGSVSTLTIQRTQQEDSAVYLCASSHRTGIVEKLFFGSGTQLSVL.

This chain connects TRBV10-3 to TRBJ1-3; 10 bases map to TRBD1. The V and J ends lost 4 bases and 6 bases, in that order; junction bases with no gene match: 3. The CDR3 is 14 residues long. The germline V gene encodes CDR1 ENHRY and CDR2 SYGVKD. The CDR3: CAISGTGGINTIYF. The CDR3 coding sequence is TGTGCCATCAGTGGGACAGGGGGTATAAACACCATATATTTT.

The rearrangement joins TRBV6-2 or TRBV6-3 to TRBJ2-7; 7 bases are shared with TRBD2. The germline V gene encodes CDR1 MNHEY and CDR2 SVGEGT. The CDR3 totals 14 residues. Unmatched junction bases numbered 4, after V lost 2 bases and J lost 3 bases. The CDR3 reads CASSYRAGDYEQYF. The CDR3 DNA reads as TGTGCCAGCAGTTACCGGGCGGGAGACTACGAGCAGTACTTC.